This TCR beta chain was captured in a study of cytomegalovirus exposure and HLA in healthy donors. This CDR3 has 13 residues. V was trimmed by 5 bases and J by 3 bases, leaving 11 bases between them. Germline values: CDR1 KGHSH, CDR2 LQKENI. The study ran its PCR with 60 Vbeta and 13 Jbeta primers. The assay was immunoSEQ multiplex PCR, and TCRdb's table has in-frame clones only and misses some. Here the sample spans about 62,000 clones, under 80% being singletons. Sequencing was done on a sample of PBMCs. This receptor was identified in a young woman in good health and CMV-seronegative. The chain uses TRBV18 and TRBJ2-7, with a possible D match to TRBD1 (6 bases). In DNA, the CDR3 is TGTGCCAGCTCAGGGGGACACAACTACGAGCAGTACTTC. The encoded protein is CASSGGHNYEQYF.